The 18 T cell receptor beta chains below all came from one sample that was sequenced in a study of Ad26.COV2.S vaccination and SARS-CoV-2 variants (dated by TCRdb to about 2021). This specimen's treatment or condition label, per the study, means: roughly 19 received Ad26.COV2.S at low or high dose, single or two shots; 5 received placebo; per-sample allocation not given. Repertoires of vaccine and placebo recipients were sequenced from samples collected on day 63 after the first injection. Libraries were prepared through the immunoSEQ multiplex PCR assay. TCRdb obtained this table from immuneACCESS and retained in-frame rearrangements with V and J assigned. These tables miss some clones; where compared with another copy, unresolved V genes account for less than half of the shortfall, and the remainder is unexplained. The sample table holds roughly 700,000 clones, of which roughly 90% were seen once. 1.5% of the sample is taken by the ten largest.

Sequenced material: peripheral blood, taken in a trial of Ad26.COV2.S vaccine versus placebo. These receptors were taken from a person between 18 and 59 years old who received the Ad26.COV2.S COVID-19 vaccine or a placebo.

This clone showed up just a few times. This chain connects TRBV6-2 or TRBV6-3 to TRBJ1-3, with 8 bases fitting TRBD1. The germline V gene encodes CDR1 MNHEY and CDR2 SVGEGT. The V gene end was trimmed by 6 bases and the J gene end by 6 bases; junction bases not matched to a gene: 10. CDR3 length equals 15 residues. In nucleotides, the CDR3 is TGTGCCAGCAGCCGCGGACAGGGATTGCTAAACACCATATATTTT. This gives the protein CASSRGQGLLNTIYF.

The chain uses TRBV18 and TRBJ2-5, with 7 bases identical to TRBD2. CDR1 is KGHSH and CDR2 is LQKENI in the germline V gene. The V and J ends lost 4 bases and 2 bases, in that order; junction bases with no gene match: 10. The CDR3 is 16 residues long. CDR3 DNA: TGTGCCAGCTCACAGGGGAGGGGAGGAGGACAAGAGACCCAGTACTTC. Its translation is CASSQGRGGGQETQYF.

The J gene is TRBJ2-5, the V gene TRBV4-3; D is unresolved. The CDR3 has 14 amino acids. Trimming left V 0 bases short and J 5 bases short, with 10 bases between. Germline V gene sequence: CDR1 LGHNA, CDR2 YSLEER. In DNA form, the CDR3 reads TGCGCCAGCAGCCAAGAGACGATGGGGGAGACCCAGTACTTC. Translating gives CASSQETMGETQYF.

The rearrangement uses TRBV4-1 and TRBJ1-2; no definite D call. Trimming pared 2 bases from V and 5 bases from J, leaving 9 bases between. The CDR3 has 13 residues. The germline V gene has CDR1 MGHRA and CDR2 YSYEKL. CDR3 residues: CASSQLDTYGYTF. The CDR3, as DNA: TGCGCCAGCAGCCAACTGGATACATATGGCTACACCTTC.

This chain links TRBV3-1 (or the pseudogene TRBV3-2) with TRBJ2-7; perhaps TRBD1 as D (6 bases). CDR3 length: 13 amino acids. V lost 1 base, J lost 4 bases, and 8 bases lay in between. The V gene's germline CDR1 is LGHDT and CDR2 YNNKEL (reference sequence). CDR3 sequence reads: CASSQVGAYEQYF. The CDR3 bases are TGTGCCAGCAGCCAAGTGGGGGCGTACGAGCAGTACTTC.

The rearrangement links TRBV25-1 to TRBJ1-4; no clear D. Germline V CDR1 and CDR2: MGHDK, SYGVNS. This CDR3 is 15 amino acids long. Trimming took off 1 base at V and 7 bases at J, with 13 bases between the two ends. The chain's CDR3 is CASSEFRGVGEKLFF. CDR3 DNA sequence: TGTGCCAGCAGTGAATTTCGGGGAGTCGGTGAAAAACTGTTTTTT.

This clone was counted once. The chain combines TRBV30 with TRBJ2-7; possibly TRBD1 or TRBD2 for D (6 bases each). The CDR3 consists of 13 residues. Germline V lookup: CDR1 GTSNPN, CDR2 SVGIG (reference sequence). The V and J ends lost 3 bases and 5 bases respectively, with 14 bases between them. The CDR3 region is CAWRGGVLNEQYF. In DNA, the CDR3 is TGTGCCTGGAGGGGGGGCGTCCTCAACGAGCAGTACTTC.

The V gene is TRBV10-3, the J gene TRBJ2-5; D tentatively fits TRBD1 or TRBD2 (5 bases each). The CDR3 sequence is 14 residues long. Trimming took off 6 bases at V and 1 base at J, with 12 bases between the two ends. The germline V gene encodes CDR1 ENHRY and CDR2 SYGVKD. The DNA of the CDR3 is TGTGCCATCAGCCTGTTGGGGACCCAAGAGACCCAGTACTTC. It encodes CAISLLGTQETQYF.

The V call is TRBV10-3, the J call TRBJ2-1; perhaps TRBD2 as D (6 bases). This CDR3 contains 14 residues. Trimming shortened V by 0 bases and J by 4 bases, and 7 bases separated the two germline ends. Germline V gene sequence: CDR1 ENHRY, CDR2 SYGVKD. Here the CDR3 DNA reads TGTGCCATCAGTGAGTCGGGGGGTTACAATGAGCAGTTCTTC. The encoded protein is CAISESGGYNEQFF.

As concerns this clone: This same CDR3 is encoded by further DNA sequences in the sample. This chain joins TRBV9 and TRBJ2-3; 11 bases line up with TRBD2. Germline assignment: CDR1 SGDLS and CDR2 YYNGEE. The CDR3 loop spans 16 amino acids. J was trimmed by 2 bases and V by 3 bases; bases with no gene match: 5. Here the CDR3 reads CASSAGTSGPTDTQYF. For the CDR3, the DNA is TGTGCCAGCAGCGCCGGGACTAGCGGCCCCACAGATACGCAGTATTTT.

V gene TRBV6-4 combines with J gene TRBJ2-1, with TRBD2 matching 8 bases. The CDR3 is 15 amino acids. The ends lost 1 base at V and 6 bases at J; junction bases unmatched: 5. Germline V gives CDR1 MRHNA, CDR2 SNTAGT. CDR3 amino acids: CASSDLVAGSNEQFF. DNA of the CDR3: TGTGCCAGCAGTGACTTGGTAGCGGGGTCCAATGAGCAGTTCTTC.

The sample holds one count of this clone. This chain uses TRBV12-3 or TRBV12-4 with TRBJ2-5; D not resolved. The CDR3 length is 13 residues. V was clipped by 6 bases and J by 4 bases, with 12 bases between them. CDR3: CASSPSRAETQYF. The CDR3 coding sequence is TGTGCCAGCAGCCCCTCAAGGGCAGAGACCCAGTACTTC.

A single count supports this clone. The chain links TRBV7-8 to TRBJ1-1; 8 nucleotides agree with TRBD1. J was trimmed by 6 bases and V by 3 bases; bases with no gene match: 3. The CDR3 length is 13 residues. Germline CDR1 and CDR2: SGHVS and FQNEAQ. CDR3 bases: TGTGCCAGCAGCTTCAGGGGGCTATCTGAAGCTTTCTTT. It translates to CASSFRGLSEAFF.

The chain links TRBV7-8 to TRBJ2-2, with TRBD2 identical over 9 bases. Unmatched junction bases numbered 4, after V lost 5 bases and J lost 3 bases. Germline V gene data show CDR1 as SGHVS and CDR2 as FQNEAQ. CDR3 length: 15 residues. DNA of the CDR3: TGTGCCAGCAGCCCCCGCGGGGGGGACACCGGGGAGCTGTTTTTT. This codes for CASSPRGGDTGELFF.

V is TRBV6-5 and J is TRBJ2-3; tentatively, D is TRBD1 (5 bases). CDR1 and CDR2 (germline): MNHEY, SVGAGI. The CDR3 is made up of 15 amino acids. The V and J ends lost 2 bases and 0 bases respectively, with 9 bases between them. The CDR3 nucleotides read TGTGCCAGCAGTTACCAGGGTACTAGCACAGATACGCAGTATTTT. It translates to CASSYQGTSTDTQYF.

The chain links TRBV25-1 to TRBJ1-5; tentatively, D is TRBD1 (5 bases). This CDR3 region has 15 residues. Germline assignment: CDR1 MGHDK and CDR2 SYGVNS. V lost 10 bases and J lost 7, with 23 bases in between. The DNA for the CDR3 is TGTGCCATCTCCTGTTCTCCAGGGTCGAAGCAGCCCCAGCATTTT. This sequence encodes CAISCSPGSKQPQHF.

The chain has TRBV6-5 and TRBJ2-7; D is unresolved. The CDR3 is 12 amino acids. From germline, CDR1 is MNHEY and CDR2 SVGAGI. With 6 bases removed from V and 5 bases from J, the gap between germline ends came to 11 bases. The DNA for the CDR3 is TGTGCCAGCAGGCCGTTTTTCGACGAGCAGTACTTC. Encoded protein: CASRPFFDEQYF.

This clone was recorded a few times. The genes are TRBV30 and TRBJ1-3, with 7 bases lining up with TRBD1. Germline V CDR1 and CDR2: GTSNPN, SVGIG (reference sequence). The CDR3 is made up of 13 amino acids. The V segment lost 2 bases and the J segment 4 bases; nucleotides outside the gene matches: 2. The CDR3 coding sequence is TGTGCCTGGAGTAGGGGGCACGGAAACACCATATATTTT. Its protein product is CAWSRGHGNTIYF.